This paragraph covers one TCR beta chain sequence. Its antigen is undetermined. The germline gives CDR1 KGHDR, CDR2 SFDVKD. Trimming removed 3 bases at V and 3 bases at J, with 14 bases between. The CDR3 is 15 residues long. This record comes from a study of breast tumors, draining lymph nodes, adjacent tissues. General observations from the study: Tumor T cell lymph node origin was a supported hypothesis, not proven. Tumors had less TCR diversity than lymph nodes, more than nontumor tissue.

TCRdb re-derived calls from the multiplex PCR reads in MiXCR, one entry per CDR3 protein. The table lists 30,000 to 40,000 distinct CDR3 sequences, roughly 69% of them singletons. This sequence was found in a female donor with breast cancer. Some clones in this sample may be carry-over from other donors' samples. The rearrangement links TRBV24-1 to TRBJ2-7; no firm D call. Sequenced material: breast tumor tissue. CDR3 in amino acids: CATSDPYANHYEQYF. The CDR3 region has the DNA TGTGCCACCAGTGATCCCTACGCAAACCACTACGAGCAGTACTTC.